The clone carrying this T cell receptor (beta chain) has at least ten counts. Antigen specificity is unknown. One entry per CDR3 protein, called by TCRdb with MiXCR from the reads. The profile shows around 450,000 distinct CDR3 sequences, approximately 11% of them singletons. These data originate in a study of T cell repertoires in cytomegalovirus infection. In the study overall: Matching HLA type and CMV infection were both indicated by public TCR beta signatures.

Broader study findings: Cumulative public TCR beta family frequency identified CMV carriers with the relevant HLA.

This CDR3 is built from 14 residues. Germline V gives CDR1 SEHNR, CDR2 FQNEAQ (reference sequence). Unmatched junction bases numbered 2, after V lost 3 bases and J lost 9 bases. The sequencing input was PBMCs. The chain recombines TRBV7-9 with TRBJ1-6; TRBD1 matches at 10 bases. The clonotype originates from a human donor in good health (CMV status not recorded). Some clones in this sample may be carry-over from other donors' samples. CDR3 sequence: CASSFDRGLSPLHF. In DNA, the CDR3 is TGTGCCAGCAGCTTCGACAGGGGGCTTTCACCCCTCCACTTT.